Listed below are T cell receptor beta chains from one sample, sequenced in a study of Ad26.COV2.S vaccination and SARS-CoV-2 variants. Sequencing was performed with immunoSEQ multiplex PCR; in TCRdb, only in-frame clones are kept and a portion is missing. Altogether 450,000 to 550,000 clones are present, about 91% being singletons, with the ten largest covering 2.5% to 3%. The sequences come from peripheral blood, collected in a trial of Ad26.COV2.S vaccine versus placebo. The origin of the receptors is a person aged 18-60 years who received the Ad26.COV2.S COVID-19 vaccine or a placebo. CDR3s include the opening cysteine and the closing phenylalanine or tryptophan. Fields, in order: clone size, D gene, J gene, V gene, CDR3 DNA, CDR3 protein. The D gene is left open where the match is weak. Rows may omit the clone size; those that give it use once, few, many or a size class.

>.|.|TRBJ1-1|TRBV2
TGTGCCAGCAGTGTCGAGAGCAACACTGAAGCTTTCTTT
CASSVESNTEAFF
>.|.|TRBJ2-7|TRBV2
TGTGCCAGCACCGGGCGTGGGTCTTACGAGCAGTACTTC
CASTGRGSYEQYF
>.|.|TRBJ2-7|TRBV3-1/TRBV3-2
TGTGCCAGCACATACGGGGGTGCGTCCTACGAGCAGTACTTC
CASTYGGASYEQYF
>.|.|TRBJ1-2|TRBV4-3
TGCGCCAGCAGCCAAGATTCTGGGACCTACTATGGCTACACCTTC
CASSQDSGTYYGYTF
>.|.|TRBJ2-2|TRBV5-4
TGTGCCAGCTGGAGGGGGGACACCGGGGAGCTGTTTTTT
CASWRGDTGELFF
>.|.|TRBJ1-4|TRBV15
TGTGCCACCAGCAGAGATACCAACAGGGTGGGGAGGGAAAAACTGTTTTTT
CATSRDTNRVGREKLFF
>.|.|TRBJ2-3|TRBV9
TGTGCCAGCAGCGTAGCAGCAGGGCTCATCGTGGATACGCAGTATTTT
CASSVAAGLIVDTQYF
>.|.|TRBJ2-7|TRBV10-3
TGTGCCATCAGTGATGTCTCGGGATACGAGCAGTACTTC
CAISDVSGYEQYF
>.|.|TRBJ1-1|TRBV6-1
TGTGCCAGCAGTGATAAACAGGGTCGGGGCACTGAAGCTTTCTTT
CASSDKQGRGTEAFF
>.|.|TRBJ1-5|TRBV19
TGTGCCAGTAGTATAGACAGGGGTGATCAGCCCCAGCATTTT
CASSIDRGDQPQHF
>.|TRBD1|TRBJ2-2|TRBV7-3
TGTGCCAGCAGCCTATACTCAACGGACAGGTGGAACACCGGGGAGCTGTTTTTT
CASSLYSTDRWNTGELFF
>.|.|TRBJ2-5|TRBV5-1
TGCGCCAGCAGCGGGACTTCGGGGCAAGAGACCCAGTACTTC
CASSGTSGQETQYF
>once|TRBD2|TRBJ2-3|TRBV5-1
TGCGCCAGCAGTCCCCCACTAGCGGGGGTTACAGATACGCAGTATTTT
CASSPPLAGVTDTQYF
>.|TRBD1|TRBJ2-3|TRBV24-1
TGTGCCACCAGTAAAGAACCGGGACAGGGCCCTCCAGATACGCAGTATTTT
CATSKEPGQGPPDTQYF
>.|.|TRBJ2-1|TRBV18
TGTGCCAGCTCACCACTGAGTCTCTACAATGAGCAGTTCTTC
CASSPLSLYNEQFF
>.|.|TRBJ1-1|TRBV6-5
TGTGCCAGCAGTACCAGGACCACTTTCTTT
CASSTRTTFF
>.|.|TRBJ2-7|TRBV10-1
TGCGCCAGCAGTTGCACAGGGAGCGACGAGCAGTACTTC
CASSCTGSDEQYF